This TCR beta chain came from a study of shared clonotypes between healthy human individuals. Overall study results and limits: Non-shared clonotypes were found to have lower generation probabilities than the clonotypes that were shared by all four of the sorted-subset donors.

A note on this clone: Its cognate antigen is unknown.

Donors included only healthy HIV-negative adults lacking recent acute infections or vaccinations. Adults of Caucasian background living in Nashville, Tennessee made up all donors. Clones were read by immunoSEQ multiplex PCR, and TCRdb kept only the in-frame ones, dropping some. In the table there are some 2,100,000 clones, 90% to 97% of which are singletons. Sequencing used naive CD4+ T cells sorted from blood. Subset described: CD45RA+ positively selected. This sequence originates from a man between 18 and 29 years old in good health.

Here the CDR3 reads CASSSDRGGSTEAFF. DNA for the CDR3: TGTGCCAGCAGTTCCGACAGGGGTGGGAGCACTGAAGCTTTCTTT. The V gene is TRBV27, the J gene TRBJ1-1; 8 bases fit TRBD1. The CDR3 totals 15 residues. V lost 4 bases to trimming and J lost 4 bases; unmatched junction nucleotides: 8. CDR1 is MNHEY, CDR2 SMNVEV, per germline (reference sequence).